This is a list of T cell receptor beta chains from one sample in a study of blood T cell repertoires in COVID-19. Repertoires were generated with immunoSEQ multiplex PCR, while TCRdb's copy carries only in-frame clones and drops some. The sample contains 150,000 to 250,000 clones, just under 85% of which appear only once. The specimen sequenced was peripheral blood. Every receptor here comes from a human donor with acute or convalescent COVID-19. The donor label of this sample is uncertain. The CDR3 runs from the conserved cysteine through the conserved F or W. The D gene is left open where the match is weak. Where a row states a size, it is once, few, many or the class of an expanded clone; other rows omit it.

J gene: TRBJ2-1; CDR3 length: 15; D gene: TRBD2; V gene: TRBV7-3; clone size: NA; CDR3 DNA: TGTGCCAGCAGCTTACTAGCGGGAGGATATAATGAGCAGTTCTTC; CDR3 protein: CASSLLAGGYNEQFF
J gene: TRBJ2-4; CDR3 length: 14; D gene: TRBD2; V gene: TRBV28; clone size: NA; CDR3 DNA: TGTGCCAGCAGTACAGGACTAGCGCAAAACATTCAGTACTTC; CDR3 protein: CASSTGLAQNIQYF
J gene: TRBJ1-2; CDR3 length: 13; D gene: NA; V gene: TRBV3-1/TRBV3-2; clone size: few; CDR3 DNA: TGTGCCAGCAGCCAGATGGCAGGGAATGGCTACACCTTC; CDR3 protein: CASSQMAGNGYTF
J gene: TRBJ2-7; CDR3 length: 15; D gene: TRBD2; V gene: TRBV6-5; clone size: NA; CDR3 DNA: TGTGCCAGCAGTCCGGGACTAGCGGGGGGCTACGAGCAGTACTTC; CDR3 protein: CASSPGLAGGYEQYF
J gene: TRBJ2-4; CDR3 length: 14; D gene: NA; V gene: TRBV6-5; clone size: once; CDR3 DNA: TGTGCCAGCAGGGCCCCTGGTGGACTGAACATTCAGTACTTC; CDR3 protein: CASRAPGGLNIQYF
J gene: TRBJ2-1; CDR3 length: 12; D gene: NA; V gene: TRBV9; clone size: few; CDR3 DNA: TGTGCCAGCGGGGTAGGAGAGAATGAGCAGTTCTTC; CDR3 protein: CASGVGENEQFF
J gene: TRBJ2-7; CDR3 length: 17; D gene: TRBD2; V gene: TRBV6-1; clone size: NA; CDR3 DNA: TGTGCCAGCAGTGCAGGGGGACTAGCGGGAGGCAGATACGAGCAGTACTTC; CDR3 protein: CASSAGGLAGGRYEQYF
J gene: TRBJ1-2; CDR3 length: 13; D gene: NA; V gene: TRBV6-5; clone size: NA; CDR3 DNA: TGTGCCAGCAGTTACCCTGGGGCCAATCTCTACACCTTC; CDR3 protein: CASSYPGANLYTF
J gene: TRBJ2-2; CDR3 length: 13; D gene: NA; V gene: TRBV29-1; clone size: NA; CDR3 DNA: TGCAGCGTTGATGAGCGGAACACCGGGGAGCTGTTTTTT; CDR3 protein: CSVDERNTGELFF
J gene: TRBJ2-1; CDR3 length: 14; D gene: TRBD2; V gene: TRBV6-5; clone size: NA; CDR3 DNA: TGTGCCAGCAGTTACCGTCCGGGAGGGGATGAGCAGTTCTTC; CDR3 protein: CASSYRPGGDEQFF
J gene: TRBJ2-1; CDR3 length: 16; D gene: TRBD2; V gene: TRBV6-5; clone size: NA; CDR3 DNA: TGTGCCAGCAGTTACGGGACTAGCGGGAGGTACAATGAGCAGTTCTTC; CDR3 protein: CASSYGTSGRYNEQFF
J gene: TRBJ2-7; CDR3 length: 13; D gene: NA; V gene: TRBV6-6; clone size: NA; CDR3 DNA: TGTGCCAGCAGCAGGGGGGCGGGCTACGAGCAGTACTTC; CDR3 protein: CASSRGAGYEQYF
J gene: TRBJ1-4; CDR3 length: 13; D gene: NA; V gene: TRBV30; clone size: NA; CDR3 DNA: TGTGCCTGGGGCGGGGGGGCAGGTGAAAAACTGTTTTTT; CDR3 protein: CAWGGGAGEKLFF
J gene: TRBJ2-3; CDR3 length: 17; D gene: TRBD2; V gene: TRBV5-8; clone size: NA; CDR3 DNA: TGTGCCAGCAGCTTGGTTGGACTAGCGGGAATCACAGATACGCAGTATTTT; CDR3 protein: CASSLVGLAGITDTQYF
J gene: TRBJ1-1; CDR3 length: 15; D gene: NA; V gene: TRBV5-1; clone size: NA; CDR3 DNA: TGCGCCAGCAGCAGACAGAGTCCTATGAACACTGAAGCTTTCTTT; CDR3 protein: CASSRQSPMNTEAFF